This TCR beta chain was obtained from a study of blood T cells in healthy people across ages. Study context: Researchers report that template switching captured about one barcoded beta molecule per two T cells.

Study-wide findings and caveats: TCR beta diversity per million T cells fell roughly linearly with age. Expanded clonotype shifts may have been confounded, as the donors had an unknown CMV status.

A J-beta primer mix and a sample-barcoded 5' primer were used in a second PCR of roughly 7 to 12 cycles. MiXCR, run by TCRdb on the 5' RACE reads, gives a single entry per CDR3 protein. The sample has roughly 730,000 distinct CDR3 sequences, 45% to 70% seen once. There are a few counts of this clonotype. Its antigen is unidentified. In germline, CDR1 is MNHEY, CDR2 SMNVEV (reference sequence). Germline trimming cut 6 bases from V and 3 bases from J; bases unmatched to any gene: 6. The CDR3 contains 14 residues. The extraction recovered at least 5.5 micrograms of total RNA per sample. The chain recombines TRBV27 with TRBJ2-7; 9 nucleotides agree with TRBD1. Sequenced: blood. This sequence was found in a man aged 40-55 years in good health. DNA of the CDR3: TGTGCCAGCAGCGGACAGGGGAGTTTCTACGAGCAGTACTTC. Translated: CASSGQGSFYEQYF.